This T cell receptor beta chain was sequenced during a study of blood T cell repertoires in COVID-19 (dated by TCRdb to the early 2020s). Background on the whole study: Samples covering the acute and convalescent phases of COVID-19 were provided by collaborators in the United States, Italy and Spain. The prospective study material was composed of cDNA or gDNA derived from T cells, B-cell-depleted T cells, or PBMCs. The dataset comprised deeply sampled blood TCRbeta repertoires from subjects exposed to, actively infected with, or recovered from COVID-19. A freely available public database, intended as a resource for researchers studying the immune response to SARS-CoV-2, is where the repertoires were released. Samples came from the ongoing ImmuneRACE study (first 160 participants) plus 1,254 subjects from 6 global collaborators. The sample metadata nearly always contained a de-identified subject ID, COVID-19 status, age in years and sex. HLA class I and class II types, where available, came from metadata supplied by the sample provider rather than from assay-based typing.

In regard to this clone: Its antigen remains unidentified. The sample holds no much larger clone one base away, and base qualities are not on file.

Results and caveats for the whole study, not just this receptor: The amount of clinical and demographic metadata varied by source and participant and was provided uncurated.

Collaborating institutions collected whole blood in K2EDTA tubes following their own protocols. Collaborator samples were shipped for TCRbeta analysis as frozen whole blood, isolated PBMCs, or DNA extracted from either sample type. From the germline V gene (reference sequence), CDR1 is MNHEY and CDR2 is SMNVEV. The CDR3 spans 14 residues, from the cysteine through the phenylalanine. Of the read, only the CDR3 DNA is kept; its 42 bases are in frame from base 1. A distance of 13 bases separates the germline ends of V and J, which lose 5 bases and 3 bases respectively. The immunoSEQ Assay, a bias-controlled multiplex PCR, was used to amplify TCRbeta CDR3 regions from genomic DNA. In the source study's methods: The number of nucleated cells in each sample was estimated by amplification of reference gene primers within the assay. To quantify the absolute abundance of each unique TCRbeta CDR3 rearrangement, sequence reads were collapsed and filtered. Productive Simpson clonality was computed per sample as the square root of Simpson's diversity index over productive rearrangements. TCRdb carries this immuneACCESS record with in-frame sequences only. Its versions omit some clonotypes, under half of them owing to an unresolved V gene in the studies checked, with the rest unexplained. V and J calls and clone size are given by that table; D and trimming were obtained from the DNA. A total of about 240,000 clones appear in this sample, about 81% of them only once. Jointly, the top ten make up 12% of the sample.

Sequencing input: peripheral blood. The receptor was derived from a woman aged 55-70 years with active or convalescent COVID-19. The chain uses TRBV27 and TRBJ1-2; D gene: possibly TRBD1, on 5 matching bases. Here is the DNA: TGTGCCAGCAGTCCCTTTGGGGCCGACTATGGCTACACCTTC. Translation gives CASSPFGADYGYTF.